Listed below are T cell receptor beta chains from one sample, sequenced in a study of neurological immune-mediated disorders. MiXCR was run by TCRdb on the 5' RACE reads, yielding one entry per CDR3 protein. This sample has fewer than 35,000 distinct CDR3 sequences, with about 13% found just once. The source material was PBMCs. These receptor sequences come from a woman aged 40 to 50 in good health. CDR3s include the opening cysteine and the closing phenylalanine or tryptophan. The order of the fields is J gene, clone size, V gene, D gene, CDR3 DNA, CDR3 protein. The D gene is left open where the match is weak. The size entry is marked missing in some rows and otherwise reads once, few, many or a size class.

j_gene: TRBJ2-7
abundance: many
v_gene: TRBV6-5
d_gene: NA
CDR3nt: TGTGCCAGCAGTTACAACAGGGTTGAGGAGCAGTACTTC
CDR3aa: CASSYNRVEEQYF

j_gene: TRBJ2-3
abundance: many
v_gene: TRBV29-1
d_gene: NA
CDR3nt: TGCAGCGCCCGACCCGCTTCAGATACGCAGTATTTT
CDR3aa: CSARPASDTQYF

j_gene: TRBJ1-1
abundance: many
v_gene: TRBV5-1
d_gene: NA
CDR3nt: TGCGCCAGCAGCTTGTCTAGTCTGGGCACTGAAGCTTTCTTT
CDR3aa: CASSLSSLGTEAFF

j_gene: TRBJ2-5
abundance: medium-sized
v_gene: TRBV5-1
d_gene: NA
CDR3nt: TGCGCCAGCAGCTTGGGGGAATTCCAAGAGACCCAGTACTTC
CDR3aa: CASSLGEFQETQYF

j_gene: TRBJ2-7
abundance: many
v_gene: TRBV6-2/TRBV6-3
d_gene: NA
CDR3nt: TGTGCCAGCAGACCTCGACAGGAGTCCTACGAGCAGTACTTC
CDR3aa: CASRPRQESYEQYF

j_gene: TRBJ2-7
abundance: NA
v_gene: TRBV7-9
d_gene: NA
CDR3nt: TGTGCCAGCAGCTTTTCTTCCATTTCCTACGAGCAGTACTTC
CDR3aa: CASSFSSISYEQYF

j_gene: TRBJ1-2
abundance: many
v_gene: TRBV12-3/TRBV12-4
d_gene: NA
CDR3nt: TGTGCCAGCAGCCCGGGTCACTATGGCTACACCTTC
CDR3aa: CASSPGHYGYTF

j_gene: TRBJ1-1
abundance: many
v_gene: TRBV12-3/TRBV12-4
d_gene: NA
CDR3nt: TGTGCCAGCAGTTTAGTCCCGCTGAACACTGAAGCTTTCTTT
CDR3aa: CASSLVPLNTEAFF

j_gene: TRBJ2-5
abundance: many
v_gene: TRBV7-2
d_gene: TRBD2
CDR3nt: TGTGCCAGCAGCTCCCAATTACTAGCGCAAGAGACCCAGTACTTC
CDR3aa: CASSSQLLAQETQYF

j_gene: TRBJ1-1
abundance: many
v_gene: TRBV27
d_gene: NA
CDR3nt: TGTGCCAGCAGTTTACGTGCAGGGGCGAACACTGAAGCTTTCTTT
CDR3aa: CASSLRAGANTEAFF

j_gene: TRBJ1-3
abundance: many
v_gene: TRBV9
d_gene: TRBD1
CDR3nt: TGTGCCAGCAGCTCTACAGGGGGCGGCGTTGGAAACACCATATATTTT
CDR3aa: CASSSTGGGVGNTIYF

j_gene: TRBJ1-4
abundance: few
v_gene: TRBV7-2
d_gene: TRBD1
CDR3nt: TGTGCCAGCAGCCATACACAGGGGGCGGTGGCTAATGAAAAACTGTTTTTT
CDR3aa: CASSHTQGAVANEKLFF

j_gene: TRBJ1-6
abundance: few
v_gene: TRBV9
d_gene: NA
CDR3nt: TGTGCCAGCAGCGCAACACTGGGTCTAAATTCACCCCTCCACTTT
CDR3aa: CASSATLGLNSPLHF

j_gene: TRBJ2-2
abundance: many
v_gene: TRBV20-1
d_gene: TRBD1
CDR3nt: TGCAGTGCTAAGAACAGGGGGCGCGGGACCGGGGAGCTGTTTTTT
CDR3aa: CSAKNRGRGTGELFF

j_gene: TRBJ2-7
abundance: many
v_gene: TRBV19
d_gene: NA
CDR3nt: TGTGCCAGTAGTATAGGGCAGGAAACCTACGAGCAGTACTTC
CDR3aa: CASSIGQETYEQYF

j_gene: TRBJ2-5
abundance: many
v_gene: TRBV5-1
d_gene: NA
CDR3nt: TGCGCCAGCAGCGCCGCCCGCAGGGTGGGGGAGACCCAGTACTTC
CDR3aa: CASSAARRVGETQYF

j_gene: TRBJ2-1
abundance: many
v_gene: TRBV29-1
d_gene: NA
CDR3nt: TGCAGCGTTCTCGGCGGAGACTACAATGAGCAGTTCTTC
CDR3aa: CSVLGGDYNEQFF

j_gene: TRBJ2-2
abundance: many
v_gene: TRBV7-2
d_gene: NA
CDR3nt: TGTGCCAGCAGCTTCAGGCGGGAGCTGTTTTTT
CDR3aa: CASSFRRELFF

j_gene: TRBJ2-2
abundance: many
v_gene: TRBV20-1
d_gene: TRBD2
CDR3nt: TGCAGTGCTAGAGAAGGGACTAGCTCTACCGGGGAGCTGTTTTTT
CDR3aa: CSAREGTSSTGELFF

j_gene: TRBJ1-1
abundance: many
v_gene: TRBV3-1
d_gene: NA
CDR3nt: TGTGCCAGCAGCCAAGATTACCGGGGGACTGAAGCTTTCTTT
CDR3aa: CASSQDYRGTEAFF

j_gene: TRBJ2-5
abundance: many
v_gene: TRBV3-1
d_gene: NA
CDR3nt: TGTGCCAGCAGCCAAGTGGCAGGCCAAGAGACCCAGTACTTC
CDR3aa: CASSQVAGQETQYF

j_gene: TRBJ1-1
abundance: many
v_gene: TRBV7-2
d_gene: NA
CDR3nt: TGTGCCAGCAGCTTCGGACACACTGAAGCTTTCTTT
CDR3aa: CASSFGHTEAFF

j_gene: TRBJ2-2
abundance: NA
v_gene: TRBV19
d_gene: TRBD1
CDR3nt: TGTGCCAGTAGTGGACAGGGGCTCACCGGGGAGCTGTTTTTT
CDR3aa: CASSGQGLTGELFF

j_gene: TRBJ1-4
abundance: many
v_gene: TRBV7-9
d_gene: NA
CDR3nt: TGTGCCAGCAGCACTGCCGAGACAAGGGTTATCGCAACTAATGAAAAACTGTTTTTT
CDR3aa: CASSTAETRVIATNEKLFF

j_gene: TRBJ1-3
abundance: many
v_gene: TRBV9
d_gene: NA
CDR3nt: TGTGCCAGCAGCGTAAGGCAGGGAGGAAACACCATATATTTT
CDR3aa: CASSVRQGGNTIYF

j_gene: TRBJ2-6
abundance: many
v_gene: TRBV6-2/TRBV6-3
d_gene: NA
CDR3nt: TGTGCCAGCAGTTACATCTTCCCCTTTCGGGGGGCCAACGTCCTGACTTTC
CDR3aa: CASSYIFPFRGANVLTF

j_gene: TRBJ2-1
abundance: many
v_gene: TRBV29-1
d_gene: TRBD1
CDR3nt: TGCAGCGCAACCCCCCAGGGGGCGTTTCGAAATGAGCAGTTCTTC
CDR3aa: CSATPQGAFRNEQFF

j_gene: TRBJ2-6
abundance: many
v_gene: TRBV12-3/TRBV12-4
d_gene: NA
CDR3nt: TGTGCCAGCAGTTTACGGGGGACTGGGGCCAACGTCCTGACTTTC
CDR3aa: CASSLRGTGANVLTF